The clone carrying this T cell receptor beta chain was counted a few times. The target antigen is unknown. CDR1 is SGDLS and CDR2 is YYNGEE in the germline V gene. Between the trimmed V and J ends, which lost 6 bases and 6 bases, there was a span of 28 bases. The CDR3 has 18 residues. The sample is drawn from a study of beta chain features in type 1 diabetes. Overall study results and limits: Moderate but significant shortening of TCRB CDR3s was recorded in all four CD4+ subsets from Type 1 diabetes patients. Researchers caution that PCR might favor shorter templates, equally among patients and controls.

Sequenced material consisted of expressed TCRB transcripts (all of the isolated RNA was reverse transcribed). Assay used: immunoSEQ multiplex PCR; TCRdb lists only in-frame clones, some missing. Of around 250,000 clones listed, around an eighth are singletons. Purity of each sorted population was above 95%. The receptor was derived from a man aged 25-45 years with type 1 diabetes. The chain uses TRBV9 and TRBJ2-1; tentative D call: TRBD1 (6 bases). The specimen sequenced was naive CD4+ T cells from blood. The CDR3 sequence is CASTLGAQGPPYSNEQFF. In nucleotides, the CDR3 is TGTGCCAGCACCCTAGGGGCCCAGGGGCCGCCTTATTCCAATGAGCAGTTCTTC.